The rows below give T cell receptor beta chains drawn from one sample of a study of type 1 and type 2 diabetes patients. In TCRdb, the multiplex PCR reads were re-called with MiXCR into one record per CDR3 protein. The table records fewer than 300,000 distinct CDR3 sequences, roughly 44% of them present only once. The specimen was peripheral blood mononuclear cells (PBMCs). The receptors come from a man aged 18 to 29 with type 2 diabetes. The CDR3 runs from the conserved cysteine through the conserved F or W. Each record gives: J gene, D gene, CDR3 length, V gene, CDR3 protein. D genes are given only for firm matches.

>TRBJ1-5|NA|15|TRBV7-2
CASSLGSRSNQPQHF
>TRBJ1-2|NA|13|TRBV7-8
CASSPLFNYGYTF
>TRBJ2-7|TRBD1|14|TRBV18
CASSPRQGIYEQYF
>TRBJ2-2|TRBD2|19|TRBV5-1
CASSLLGLAGVANTGELFF
>TRBJ2-3|NA|18|TRBV19
CASSSDSLRELGTDTQYF
>TRBJ2-1|NA|14|TRBV10-1
CASSPPTADNEQFF
>TRBJ2-7|NA|15|TRBV7-8
CASSLEWAPSFGQYF
>TRBJ2-5|NA|14|TRBV7-3
CASSLNEHQETQYF
>TRBJ2-5|TRBD2|13|TRBV11-3
CASSGRVQETQYF
>TRBJ2-7|NA|14|TRBV30
CASSFGAGTPEQYF
>TRBJ1-6|NA|17|TRBV6-5
CASSYSLGGGGNSPLHF
>TRBJ1-2|NA|13|TRBV11-2
CASSTGSGYGYTF
>TRBJ2-3|TRBD2|17|TRBV10-3
CAISESGREAFTDTQYF
>TRBJ2-7|NA|15|TRBV6-5
CASSRQPNPTYEQYF
>TRBJ1-1|NA|14|TRBV9
CASSVDSLNTEAFF
>TRBJ1-2|TRBD1|14|TRBV7-2
CASATGPANYGYTF
>TRBJ2-7|NA|15|TRBV28
CASSLLGELVGEQYF
>TRBJ2-1|TRBD2|17|TRBV18
CASSPSSGTRRRNEQFF
>TRBJ1-1|TRBD1|12|TRBV5-6
CASSFAGTAAFF
>TRBJ1-1|NA|8|TRBV6-6
CASSGTGF
>TRBJ2-7|TRBD1|15|TRBV10-3
CAISELGQAPYEQYF
>TRBJ2-2|NA|12|TRBV20-1
CSARVGAGELFF
>TRBJ1-5|TRBD1|15|TRBV7-3
CASSALTGTNQPQHF
>TRBJ1-6|NA|15|TRBV30
CAWSVSSFDNSPLHF
>TRBJ1-1|NA|14|TRBV2
CASSEKGRNTEAFF
>TRBJ1-5|NA|16|TRBV14
CASSQDRMTFNQPQHF
>TRBJ1-4|NA|16|TRBV7-8
CASSLLLGSTNEKLFF
>TRBJ2-5|NA|13|TRBV7-8
CASSFASRETQYF
>TRBJ2-7|NA|13|TRBV7-3
CASSLGVDREQYF
>TRBJ2-7|TRBD1|16|TRBV13
CASSLTGQGARYEQYF
>TRBJ2-1|NA|15|TRBV11-2
CASSSGAGGQNEQFF
>TRBJ1-1|TRBD1|15|TRBV2
CASSDPAGGNTEAFF
>TRBJ2-5|NA|14|TRBV6-5
CASAHGGYQETQYF
>TRBJ1-2|TRBD1|13|TRBV25-1
CASRDDRGYGYTF
>TRBJ1-5|NA|10|TRBV30
CAWRIQPQHF
>TRBJ1-1|NA|13|TRBV2
CASSPPRKTEAFF
>TRBJ1-2|TRBD1|15|TRBV7-9
CASSLSGQRGYGYTF